This is a list of T cell receptor beta chains from one sample in a study of blood T cells in healthy people across ages. TCRdb independently ran MiXCR on the 5' RACE reads; one entry per CDR3 protein. The sample yields 600,000 to 1,000,000 distinct CDR3 sequences, more than 20% seen once. These data were likewise used in another study, on T cells of mothers and their children.

Sequencing was performed on blood. All receptors derive from a boy aged 5-17 years in good health. Each CDR3 is given with its conserved first and last residue. D genes are given only for firm matches. Size tells how often a clone was seen (once, few, many) or the class of an expanded clone, and some rows leave it out.

j_call clone_size d_call v_call cdr3_nt cdr3_aa
TRBJ2-2 few TRBD1 TRBV6-2/TRBV6-3 TGTGCCAGCAGTCTGGGACAGGGTGTGGCCGGGGAGCTGTTTTTT CASSLGQGVAGELFF
TRBJ1-6 few TRBD1 TRBV28 TGTGCCAGCAGTTCTAGGACAGGGGGTTCGGATTCACCCCTCCACTTT CASSSRTGGSDSPLHF
TRBJ2-7 few NA TRBV15 TGTGCCACCAGCAGAGAATACGGTCCGCGTGGGCCTCGATCCTACGAGCAGTACTTC CATSREYGPRGPRSYEQYF
TRBJ2-1 many TRBD2 TRBV5-1 TGCGCCAGCAGCTTGGGCGGAGGGACTAGCGGGAGTTCACACCCCGAGCAGTTCTTC CASSLGGGTSGSSHPEQFF
TRBJ2-7 NA NA TRBV4-1 TGCGCCAGCAGCCAAGAAAGGACTTTCGGGAGAAAGGAGCAGTACTTC CASSQERTFGRKEQYF
TRBJ1-1 few NA TRBV6-5 TGTGCCAGCACCACGGGTTATATGAACACTGAAGCTTTCTTT CASTTGYMNTEAFF
TRBJ1-1 NA NA TRBV20-1 TGCAGTGCTAGAAAAATAGTTCTCCAGAACACTGAAGCTTTCTTT CSARKIVLQNTEAFF
TRBJ2-1 once TRBD1 TRBV7-8 TGTGCCAGCAGCTTGAGGTGGGACAGCCTTCACTACAATGAGCAGTTCTTC CASSLRWDSLHYNEQFF
TRBJ2-3 NA NA TRBV6-2/TRBV6-3 TGTGCCAGCAGTACGCCAGGGGGCACAGATACGCAGTATTTT CASSTPGGTDTQYF
TRBJ2-1 few TRBD2 TRBV9 TGTGCCAGCAGCGTAGCGGGCGGGGGGGACAATGAGCAGTTCTTC CASSVAGGGDNEQFF
TRBJ2-3 few TRBD1 TRBV4-3 TGCGCCAGCGGTCGGGACAGGAGCACAGATACGCAGTATTTT CASGRDRSTDTQYF
TRBJ2-5 NA NA TRBV12-3/TRBV12-4 TGTGCCAGCCGAGCCTTCCAAGAGACCCAGTACTTC CASRAFQETQYF
TRBJ2-1 few NA TRBV7-9 TGTGCCAGCAGCCCCCGTGGCTCCAGCTGGGGGGAGCAGTTCTTC CASSPRGSSWGEQFF
TRBJ2-3 few TRBD2 TRBV13 TGTGCCAGCAGCCGCCCACTAGCGGGGAGCACAGATACGCAGTATTTT CASSRPLAGSTDTQYF
TRBJ1-4 NA NA TRBV15 TGTGCCACCAGCAGAGTCAACAGGGAAAAACTGTTTTTT CATSRVNREKLFF
TRBJ2-5 few TRBD1 TRBV4-1 TGCGCCAGCAGCCAAGGACAGGGGGGCGAGGAGACCCAGTACTTC CASSQGQGGEETQYF
TRBJ2-3 few NA TRBV5-4 TGTGCCAGCAGCTTGAGTCTTGGCAGGGCAGATACGCAGTATTTT CASSLSLGRADTQYF
TRBJ2-1 few NA TRBV7-9 TGTGCCAGCAGCCTGACGGACGGGCAGTTCTTC CASSLTDGQFF
TRBJ1-4 NA TRBD1 TRBV20-1 TGCAGTGCTAGATACACAGGGGCCTTCGAAAAACTGTTTTTT CSARYTGAFEKLFF
TRBJ1-4 NA NA TRBV7-9 TGTGCCAGCAGCTTAGATGGGACCTCTAATGAAAAACTGTTTTTT CASSLDGTSNEKLFF
TRBJ2-6 few TRBD1 TRBV28 TGTGCCAGCAGGCACAGGACAGGGGCCTCTGGGGCCAACGTCCTGACCTTC CASRHRTGASGANVLTF
TRBJ2-4 NA NA TRBV29-1 TGCAGCGCCCAGAGGGGGGGGGCCAAAAACATTCAGTACTTC CSAQRGGAKNIQYF
TRBJ2-2 NA TRBD2 TRBV5-5 TGTGCCAGCAGCTTGTTCAGCGGGGGGGCCGTCGGCGGGGAGCTGTTTTTT CASSLFSGGAVGGELFF
TRBJ1-1 few NA TRBV29-1 TGCAGCGTTGATAGAGGGGGCACTGAAGCTTTCTTT CSVDRGGTEAFF
TRBJ2-1 NA NA TRBV28 TGTGCCAGCAGTTTAACTGTCAATGAGCAGTTCTTC CASSLTVNEQFF
TRBJ1-2 NA NA TRBV6-5 TGTGCCAGCAGTCGAAGGGGCGCAGAAGGCTACACCTTC CASSRRGAEGYTF
TRBJ2-5 once TRBD2 TRBV27 TGTGCCAGCAGTCCGCCTTTGTTAGCGGGGAGAGAGACCCAGTACTTC CASSPPLLAGRETQYF
TRBJ2-3 NA NA TRBV6-5 TGTGCCAGCAGTTACCCGGAATGGGGGCCTGATCATAGCACAGATACGCAGTATTTT CASSYPEWGPDHSTDTQYF
TRBJ1-5 NA TRBD1 TRBV10-3 TGTGCCATCAGTGAGAGCGGCAGGGGGACCAATCAGCCCCAGCATTTT CAISESGRGTNQPQHF
TRBJ2-7 few NA TRBV10-3 TGTGCCATCAGTGACACCTACGAGCAGTACTTC CAISDTYEQYF
TRBJ1-5 few TRBD1 TRBV6-1 TGTGCCAGCAGCTGGACAGGGCATCAGCCCCAGCATTTT CASSWTGHQPQHF
TRBJ2-1 many TRBD1 TRBV7-2 TGTGCCAGCAGCTTGGGACAGGGCTACAATGAGCAGTTCTTC CASSLGQGYNEQFF
TRBJ1-1 NA TRBD1 TRBV15 TGTGCCACCAGCAGAGCAGGGGGCGATGAAGCTTTCTTT CATSRAGGDEAFF
TRBJ1-2 NA NA TRBV6-2/TRBV6-3 TGTGCCAGCAGTTACTCAAGTTCCTCTTGGACGCCCGGCTACACCTTC CASSYSSSSWTPGYTF
TRBJ2-5 NA TRBD2 TRBV6-2/TRBV6-3 TGTGCCAGCAGTTACCTCGGGACTATCCAAGAGACCCAGTACTTC CASSYLGTIQETQYF
TRBJ2-7 NA NA TRBV5-1 TGCGCCAGCAGACAAGCAACGGAGCCTTCCTACGAGCAGTACTTC CASRQATEPSYEQYF
TRBJ2-7 few TRBD1 TRBV20-1 TGCAGTGCTTATACCGGGACAGGGGGATCCTACGAGCAGTACTTC CSAYTGTGGSYEQYF
TRBJ2-7 few NA TRBV20-1 TGCAGTGCTAGAGACAGGACTAACAACTACGAGCAGTACTTC CSARDRTNNYEQYF
TRBJ1-2 few NA TRBV28 TGTGCCAGCAGTTTAGTAGGACCTCGAGGCTACACCTTC CASSLVGPRGYTF
TRBJ2-1 NA NA TRBV4-3 TGCGCCAGCAGCCAAGTGGAGTGGTCCAGAGGTGAGCAGTTCTTC CASSQVEWSRGEQFF
TRBJ2-7 NA TRBD1 TRBV12-3/TRBV12-4 TGTGCCAGCAGAGCCGGGACAGGGGTAACCTACGAGCAGTACTTC CASRAGTGVTYEQYF